Shown below are 15 T cell receptor beta chains from a single sample sequenced in a study of blood T cell repertoires in COVID-19 (TCRdb year 2020). Libraries were built with the immunoSEQ multiplex PCR assay. The table was pulled from immuneACCESS by TCRdb, which kept in-frame rearrangements only. Such tables lose some clones; where checked, under half of the loss comes from unresolved V genes, and the rest has no known cause. The sample has 60,000 to 70,000 clones on record, 70% to 90% of them singletons. The ten most abundant clones make up 9.5% to 13% of the sample. Sequenced material: PBMCs or T cells enriched from blood (not recorded which). These receptors were obtained from a woman aged 35 to 49 who had recovered from COVID-19.

The rearrangement uses TRBV5-1 and TRBJ2-5; TRBD2 aligns across 12 bases. The V segment lost 4 bases and the J segment 4 bases; nucleotides outside the gene matches: 8. Germline lookup yields CDR1 SGHRS and CDR2 YFSETQ. CDR3 size: 16 residues. The CDR3 bases are TGCGCCAGCAGCCCCCTAGCGGGGGGGCCGGGAGAGACCCAGTACTTC. Translating gives CASSPLAGGPGETQYF.

This sequence joins TRBV4-1 and TRBJ2-3; TRBD2 agrees at 8 bases. The CDR3 is 17 amino acids. V was clipped by 0 bases and J by 5 bases; unmatched bases: 10. From germline, CDR1 is MGHRA and CDR2 YSYEKL. The CDR3 nucleotides read TGCGCCAGCAGCCAAGAGGGGTCAGCGGGGGAACAAGATACGCAGTATTTT. Amino acid sequence: CASSQEGSAGEQDTQYF.

J is TRBJ2-7 and V is TRBV3-1 (or the pseudogene TRBV3-2); D remains unclear. Trimming removed 2 bases from V and 1 base from J, with 9 bases in between. CDR3 length equals 14 residues. In germline, CDR1 is LGHDT, CDR2 YNNKEL (reference sequence). CDR3 amino acids: CASSQQPSSYEQYF. The CDR3 nucleotides are TGTGCCAGCAGCCAACAGCCTAGTTCCTACGAGCAGTACTTC.

This clone is a singleton in its sample. Here the CDR3 reads CASSLQSSPLHF. The DNA for the CDR3 is TGTGCCAGCAGCCTACAGAGTTCACCCCTCCACTTT. The chain links TRBV3-1 (or the pseudogene TRBV3-2) to TRBJ1-6; D unresolved. V gave up 4 bases and J gave up 9 bases, with 7 bases separating them. Germline V gives CDR1 LGHDT, CDR2 YNNKEL (reference sequence). The CDR3 length is 12 residues.

This sequence joins TRBV13 and TRBJ1-4; 7 bases agree with TRBD1. Losses at the gene ends were 4 bases for V and 4 bases for J; bases not matched to a gene: 9. Germline V lookup: CDR1 PRHDT, CDR2 FYEKMQ (reference sequence). This CDR3 has 16 residues. CDR3 in amino acids: CASSSAQTGFNEKLFF. CDR3 bases: TGTGCCAGCAGCTCCGCCCAGACAGGGTTTAATGAAAAACTGTTTTTT.

The rearrangement uses TRBV27 and TRBJ1-4; D unresolved. Germline CDR1 is MNHEY and CDR2 is SMNVEV (reference sequence). CDR3 length: 14 amino acids. V lost 5 bases, J lost 8 bases, and 15 bases lay in between. CDR3 sequence (DNA): TGTGCCAGCAGTACCTCAGGTCTTCGGGAAAAACTGTTTTTT. Residues: CASSTSGLREKLFF. Based on the CDR3 plus reference TRBV27 and TRBJ1-4, the full variable domain is EAQVTQNPRYLITVTGKKLTVTCSQNMNHEYMSWYRQDPGLGLRQIYYSMNVEVTDKGDVPEGYKVSRKEKRNFPLILESPSPNQTSLYFCASSTSGLREKLFFGSGTQLSVL.

This clone was picked up one time. The CDR3 nucleotides are TGTGCCAGCAGCTTTGGAGGGATTACTAACTATGGCTACACCTTC. Encoded protein: CASSFGGITNYGYTF. This chain uses TRBV7-8 with TRBJ1-2; D not certain. Per the germline V gene, CDR1 is SGHVS and CDR2 is FQNEAQ. The CDR3 extends over 15 amino acids. V lost 3 bases to trimming and J lost 0 bases, with 11 bases between them. The full variable domain, completed using reference TRBV7-8 and TRBJ1-2, is GAGVSQSPRYKVAKRGQDVALRCDPISGHVSLFWYQQALGQGPEFLTYFQNEAQLDKSGLPSDRFFAERPEGSVSTLKIQRTQQEDSAVYLCASSFGGITNYGYTFGSGTRLTVV.

The rearrangement links TRBV9 to TRBJ2-7; possible D gene TRBD1, 6 bases. The CDR3 runs to 14 residues. V lost 2 bases, J lost 7 bases, and 16 bases lay in between. CDR1 and CDR2 (germline): SGDLS, YYNGEE. CDR3 DNA sequence: TGTGCCAGCAGCGTCACTCAGGGGTTACAAGAGCAGTACTTC. Residues: CASSVTQGLQEQYF.

V gene TRBV2 combines with J gene TRBJ1-1, with D hard to call. From germline, CDR1 is SNHLY and CDR2 FYNNEI. CDR3 length equals 13 residues. V gave up 11 bases and J gave up 5 bases, with 18 bases separating them. The CDR3 loop is CAGGLTTITEAFF. The DNA for the CDR3 is TGTGCCGGCGGACTGACTACAATAACTGAAGCTTTCTTT.

This chain connects TRBV3-1 (or the pseudogene TRBV3-2) to TRBJ2-7, with 7 bases identical to TRBD1. From germline, CDR1 is LGHDT and CDR2 YNNKEL (reference sequence). The CDR3 loop spans 13 amino acids. The junction had 3 bases not matched to a gene; V was cut back by 4 bases and J by 3 bases. This CDR3 reads CASSPHRGYEQYF. DNA of the CDR3: TGTGCCAGCAGCCCGCACAGGGGCTACGAGCAGTACTTC.

J is TRBJ2-3 and V is TRBV19, with D possibly TRBD1 on 6 matching bases. This CDR3 contains 14 residues. Germline CDR1 and CDR2: LNHDA and SQIVND (reference sequence). V was clipped by 8 bases and J by 5 bases, with 17 bases between them. In nucleotides, the CDR3 is TGTGCCAGTTCTCCAGGGGCCTTGGTAGATACGCAGTATTTT. It codes for CASSPGALVDTQYF.

CDR3 amino acids: CASSLKTGGEGKLFF. For the CDR3, the DNA is TGTGCCAGCAGCCTTAAGACAGGGGGCGAGGGAAAACTGTTTTTT. The chain has TRBV5-5 and TRBJ1-4; 10 bases match TRBD1. In germline, CDR1 is SGHKS, CDR2 YYEKEE (reference sequence). J gave up 10 bases and V 4 bases, and 10 bases lay outside the gene matches. This CDR3 contains 15 residues.

The rearrangement joins TRBV5-1 to TRBJ2-7, with 7 nucleotides matching TRBD1. CDR1 and CDR2 from the germline V gene are SGHRS and YFSETQ. Trimming cost V 2 bases and J 2 bases; bases outside gene matches: 7. This CDR3 has 15 amino acids. CDR3 sequence: CASSLTGTATYEQYF. The CDR3 DNA reads TGCGCCAGCAGCTTAACCGGGACAGCTACCTACGAGCAGTACTTC. Looking up the rest from reference TRBV5-1 and TRBJ2-7 gives the full variable domain: KAGVTQTPRYLIKTRGQQVTLSCSPISGHRSVSWYQQTPGQGLQFLFEYFSETQRNKGNFPGRFSGRQFSNSRSEMNVSTLELGDSALYLCASSLTGTATYEQYFGPGTRLTVT.

Regarding this clone: This sample also contains other DNA sequences that code for the same CDR3. V usage is TRBV12-3 or TRBV12-4 and J usage is TRBJ1-4, with a weak D call TRBD1 (5 bases). V was pared by 3 bases and J by 7 bases, with 6 bases between. This CDR3 contains 12 residues. CDR3: CASSLGGEKLFF. The CDR3 bases are TGTGCCAGCAGTTTGGGGGGTGAAAAACTGTTTTTT.

The chain couples TRBV28 to TRBJ2-3; 12 bases are a match to TRBD2. Losses at the gene ends were 4 bases for V and 5 bases for J; bases not matched to a gene: 10. Germline V gives CDR1 MDHEN, CDR2 SYDVKM. The CDR3 runs 17 residues. The CDR3 is CASSSSGGARYIDTQYF. In DNA form, the CDR3 reads TGTGCCAGCAGTTCTAGCGGGGGGGCCAGATATATAGATACGCAGTATTTT.